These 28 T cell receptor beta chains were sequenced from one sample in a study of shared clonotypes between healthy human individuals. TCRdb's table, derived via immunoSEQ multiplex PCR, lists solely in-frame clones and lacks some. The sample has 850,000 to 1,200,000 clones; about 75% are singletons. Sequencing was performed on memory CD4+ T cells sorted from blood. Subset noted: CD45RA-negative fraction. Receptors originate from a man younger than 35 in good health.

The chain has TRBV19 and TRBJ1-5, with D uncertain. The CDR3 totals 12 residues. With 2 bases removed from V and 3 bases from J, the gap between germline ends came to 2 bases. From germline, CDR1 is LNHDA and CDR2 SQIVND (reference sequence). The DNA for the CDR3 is TGTGCCAGTAGTATAAACAATCAGCCCCAGCATTTT. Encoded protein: CASSINNQPQHF.

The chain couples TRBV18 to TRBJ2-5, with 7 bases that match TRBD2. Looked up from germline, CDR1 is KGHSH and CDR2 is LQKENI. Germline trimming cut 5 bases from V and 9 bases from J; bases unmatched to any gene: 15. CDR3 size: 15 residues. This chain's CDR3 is CASSTGTNLRSAQYF. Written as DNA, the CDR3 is TGTGCCAGCTCAACCGGGACTAATCTTCGTTCGGCCCAGTACTTC.

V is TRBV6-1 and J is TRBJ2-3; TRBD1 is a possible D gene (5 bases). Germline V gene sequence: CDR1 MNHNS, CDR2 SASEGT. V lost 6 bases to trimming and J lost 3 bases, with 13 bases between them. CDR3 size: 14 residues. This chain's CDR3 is CASRTAISTDTQYF. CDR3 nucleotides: TGTGCCAGCAGGACAGCTATTAGTACAGATACGCAGTATTTT.

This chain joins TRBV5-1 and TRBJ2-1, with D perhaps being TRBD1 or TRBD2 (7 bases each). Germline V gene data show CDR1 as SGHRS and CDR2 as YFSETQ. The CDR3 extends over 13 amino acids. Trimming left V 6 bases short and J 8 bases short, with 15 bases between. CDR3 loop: CASKRGGGDEQFF. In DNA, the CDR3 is TGCGCCAGCAAAAGGGGAGGGGGCGATGAGCAGTTCTTC.

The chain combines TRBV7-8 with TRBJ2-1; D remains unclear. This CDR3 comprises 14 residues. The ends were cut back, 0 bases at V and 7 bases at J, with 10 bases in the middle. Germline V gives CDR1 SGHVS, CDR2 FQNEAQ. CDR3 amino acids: CASSLAHARNEQFF. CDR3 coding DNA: TGTGCCAGCAGCTTAGCACACGCGCGGAATGAGCAGTTCTTC.

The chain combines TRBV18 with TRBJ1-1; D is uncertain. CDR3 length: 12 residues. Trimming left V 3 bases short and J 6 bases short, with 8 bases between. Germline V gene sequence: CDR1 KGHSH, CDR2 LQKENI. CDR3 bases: TGTGCCAGCTCACCCACGCCCTCTGAAGCTTTCTTT. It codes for CASSPTPSEAFF.

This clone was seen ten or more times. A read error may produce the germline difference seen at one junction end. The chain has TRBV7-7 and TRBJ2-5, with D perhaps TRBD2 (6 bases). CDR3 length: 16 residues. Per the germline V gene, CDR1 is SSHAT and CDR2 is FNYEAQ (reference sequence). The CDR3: CASSPGREPRQETQYF. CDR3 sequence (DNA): TGTGCTAGCAGCCCGGGGCGGGAACCCCGCCAAGAGACCCAGTACTTC.

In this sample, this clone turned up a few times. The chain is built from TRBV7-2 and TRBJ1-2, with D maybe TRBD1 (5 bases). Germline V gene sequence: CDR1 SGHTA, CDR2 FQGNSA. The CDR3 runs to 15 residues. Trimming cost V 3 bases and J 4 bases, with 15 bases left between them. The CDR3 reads CASSLGVRVTYGYTF. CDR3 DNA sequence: TGTGCCAGCAGCTTGGGGGTGAGGGTGACCTATGGCTACACCTTC.

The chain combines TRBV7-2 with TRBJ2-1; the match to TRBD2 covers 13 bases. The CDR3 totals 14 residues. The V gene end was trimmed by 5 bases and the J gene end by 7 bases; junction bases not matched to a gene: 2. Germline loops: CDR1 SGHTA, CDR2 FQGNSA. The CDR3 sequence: CASSTGLAGNEQFF. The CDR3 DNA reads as TGTGCCAGCAGCACGGGACTAGCGGGAAATGAGCAGTTCTTC.

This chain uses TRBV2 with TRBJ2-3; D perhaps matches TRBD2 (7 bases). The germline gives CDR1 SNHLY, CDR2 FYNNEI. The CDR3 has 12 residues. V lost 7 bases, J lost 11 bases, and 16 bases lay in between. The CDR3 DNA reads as TGTGCCAGCAAGGAGGGGGGGCCGAAGCAGTATTTT. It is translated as CASKEGGPKQYF.

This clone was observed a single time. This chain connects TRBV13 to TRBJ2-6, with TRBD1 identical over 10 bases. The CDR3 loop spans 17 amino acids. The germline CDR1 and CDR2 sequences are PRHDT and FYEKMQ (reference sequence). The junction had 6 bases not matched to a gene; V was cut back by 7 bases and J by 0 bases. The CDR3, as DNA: TGTGCCAGCATCGACAGGGGGCTACTCTCTGGGGCCAACGTCCTGACTTTC. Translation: CASIDRGLLSGANVLTF.

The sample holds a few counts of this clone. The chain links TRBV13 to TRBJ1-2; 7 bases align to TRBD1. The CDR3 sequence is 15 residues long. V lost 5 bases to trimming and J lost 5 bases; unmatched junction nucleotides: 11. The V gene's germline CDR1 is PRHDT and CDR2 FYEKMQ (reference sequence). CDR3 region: CASSRSGGGTYGYTF. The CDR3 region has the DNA TGTGCCAGCAGCCGATCGGGAGGGGGCACGTATGGCTACACCTTC. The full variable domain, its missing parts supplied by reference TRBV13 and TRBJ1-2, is AAGVIQSPRHLIKEKRETATLKCYPIPRHDTVYWYQQGPGQDPQFLISFYEKMQSDKGSIPDRFSAQQFSDYHSELNMSSLELGDSALYFCASSRSGGGTYGYTFGSGTRLTVV.

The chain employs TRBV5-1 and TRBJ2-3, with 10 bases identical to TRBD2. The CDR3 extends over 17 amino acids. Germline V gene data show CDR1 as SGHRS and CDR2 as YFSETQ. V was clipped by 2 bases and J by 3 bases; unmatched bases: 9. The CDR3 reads CASSLWSGGAKTDTQYF. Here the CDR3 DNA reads TGCGCCAGCAGCTTATGGAGCGGGGGGGCCAAGACAGATACGCAGTATTTT.

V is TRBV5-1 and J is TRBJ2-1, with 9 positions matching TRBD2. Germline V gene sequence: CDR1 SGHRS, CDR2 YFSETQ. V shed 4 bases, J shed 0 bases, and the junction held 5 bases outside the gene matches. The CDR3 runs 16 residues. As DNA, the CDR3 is TGCGCCAGCAGCGCCGGGACTAGCAGCTCCTACAATGAGCAGTTCTTC. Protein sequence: CASSAGTSSSYNEQFF.

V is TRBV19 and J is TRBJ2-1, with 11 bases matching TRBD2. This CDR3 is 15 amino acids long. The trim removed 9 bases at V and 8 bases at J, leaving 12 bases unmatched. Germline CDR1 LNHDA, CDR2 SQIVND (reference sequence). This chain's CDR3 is CASTPGSGRADEQFF. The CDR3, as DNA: TGTGCCAGCACCCCTGGTAGCGGGAGGGCCGATGAGCAGTTCTTC.

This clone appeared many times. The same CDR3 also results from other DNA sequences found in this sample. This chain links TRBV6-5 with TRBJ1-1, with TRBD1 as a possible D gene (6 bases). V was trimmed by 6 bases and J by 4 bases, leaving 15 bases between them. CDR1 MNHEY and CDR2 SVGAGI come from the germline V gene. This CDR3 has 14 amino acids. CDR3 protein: CASSLRGGGTEAFF. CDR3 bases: TGTGCCAGCAGCTTACGAGGAGGGGGCACTGAAGCTTTCTTT.

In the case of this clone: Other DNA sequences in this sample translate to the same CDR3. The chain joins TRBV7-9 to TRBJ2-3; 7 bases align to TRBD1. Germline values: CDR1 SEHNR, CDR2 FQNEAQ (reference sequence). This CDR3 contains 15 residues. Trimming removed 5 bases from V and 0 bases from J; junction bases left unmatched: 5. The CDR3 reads CASSPSGGSTDTQYF. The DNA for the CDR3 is TGTGCCAGCAGCCCCTCAGGGGGTAGCACAGATACGCAGTATTTT.

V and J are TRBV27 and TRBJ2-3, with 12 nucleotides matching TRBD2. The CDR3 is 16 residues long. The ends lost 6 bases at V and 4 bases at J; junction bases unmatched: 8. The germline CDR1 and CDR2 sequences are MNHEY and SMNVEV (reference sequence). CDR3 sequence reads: CASRKRLAGVADTQYF. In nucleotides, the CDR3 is TGTGCCAGCAGAAAACGACTAGCGGGAGTGGCAGATACGCAGTATTTT.

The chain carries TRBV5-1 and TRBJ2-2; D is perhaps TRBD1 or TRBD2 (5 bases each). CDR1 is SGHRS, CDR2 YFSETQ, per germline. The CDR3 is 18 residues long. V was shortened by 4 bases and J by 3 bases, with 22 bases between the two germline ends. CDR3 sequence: CASSRRVGLTQDTGELFF. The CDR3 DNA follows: TGCGCCAGCAGCCGGAGAGTCGGACTCACACAGGACACCGGGGAGCTGTTTTTT.

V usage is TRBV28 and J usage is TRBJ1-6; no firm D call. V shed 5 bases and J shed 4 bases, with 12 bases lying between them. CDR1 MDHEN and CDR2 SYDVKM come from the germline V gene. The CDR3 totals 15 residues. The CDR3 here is CASSPPDRYNSPLHF. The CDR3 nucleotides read TGTGCCAGCAGTCCCCCGGATAGATATAATTCACCCCTCCACTTT.

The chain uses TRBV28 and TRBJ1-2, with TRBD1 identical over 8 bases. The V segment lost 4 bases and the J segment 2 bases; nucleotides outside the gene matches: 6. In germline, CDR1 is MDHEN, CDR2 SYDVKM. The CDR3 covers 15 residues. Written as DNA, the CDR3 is TGTGCCAGCAGTTACTCGACAGGGGAAAACTATGGCTACACCTTC. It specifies CASSYSTGENYGYTF.

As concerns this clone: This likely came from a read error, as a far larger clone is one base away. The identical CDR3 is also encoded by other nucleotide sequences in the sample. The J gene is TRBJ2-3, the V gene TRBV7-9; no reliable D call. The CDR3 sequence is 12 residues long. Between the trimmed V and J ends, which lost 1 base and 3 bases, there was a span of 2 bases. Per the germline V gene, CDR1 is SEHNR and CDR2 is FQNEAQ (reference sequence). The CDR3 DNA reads TGTGCCAGCAGCTTAGGGACAGATACGCAGTATTTT. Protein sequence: CASSLGTDTQYF.

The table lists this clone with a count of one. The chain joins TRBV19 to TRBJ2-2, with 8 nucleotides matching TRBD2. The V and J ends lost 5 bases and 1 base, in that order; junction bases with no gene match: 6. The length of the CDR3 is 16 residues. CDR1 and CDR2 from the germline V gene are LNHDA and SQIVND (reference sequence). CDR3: CASSVRTSLNTGELFF. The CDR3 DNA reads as TGTGCCAGTAGTGTCCGGACTAGCTTGAACACCGGGGAGCTGTTTTTT.

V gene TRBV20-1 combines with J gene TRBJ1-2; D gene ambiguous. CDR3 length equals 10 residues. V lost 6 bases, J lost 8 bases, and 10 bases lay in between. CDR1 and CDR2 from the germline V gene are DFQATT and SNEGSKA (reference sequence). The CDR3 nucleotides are TGCAGTGCCCGGTTTGGGGGCTACACCTTC. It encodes CSARFGGYTF.

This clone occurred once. In DNA form, the CDR3 reads TGTGCCAGCTCACCGCCGGGACGGATTAACTATGGCTACACCTTC. Residues: CASSPPGRINYGYTF. The chain carries TRBV18 and TRBJ1-2; TRBD1 is a possible D gene (5 bases). V lost 3 bases, J lost 1 base, and 12 bases lay in between. The CDR3 is 15 amino acids. Germline CDR1 reads KGHSH; CDR2 reads LQKENI.

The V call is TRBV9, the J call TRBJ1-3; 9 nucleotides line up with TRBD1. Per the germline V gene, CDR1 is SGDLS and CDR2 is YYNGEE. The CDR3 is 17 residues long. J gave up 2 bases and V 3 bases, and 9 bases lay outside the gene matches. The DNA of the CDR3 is TGTGCCAGCAGCGCAAGAGAGACAGGGGGAACTGGAAACACCATATATTTT. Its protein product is CASSARETGGTGNTIYF.

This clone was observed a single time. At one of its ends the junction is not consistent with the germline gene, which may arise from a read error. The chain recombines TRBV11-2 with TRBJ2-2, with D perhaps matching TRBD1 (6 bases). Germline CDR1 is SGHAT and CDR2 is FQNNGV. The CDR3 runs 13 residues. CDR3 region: CASSYREHRGAVF. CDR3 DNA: TGTGCCAGCAGCTACAGGGAACACCGGGGAGCTGTTTTT.

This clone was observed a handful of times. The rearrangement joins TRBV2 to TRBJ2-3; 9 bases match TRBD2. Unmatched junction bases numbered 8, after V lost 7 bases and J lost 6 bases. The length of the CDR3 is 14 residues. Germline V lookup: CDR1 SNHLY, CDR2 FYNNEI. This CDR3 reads CASKAGGGRDTQYF. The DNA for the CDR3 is TGTGCCAGCAAGGCGGGAGGGGGCCGCGATACGCAGTATTTT.